Below, 14 T cell receptor beta chains from the same sample are listed, as sequenced in a study of blood T cell repertoires in COVID-19. TCRdb keeps only in-frame clones here, not all; method: immunoSEQ multiplex PCR. The sample has about 150,000 clones, around four fifths seen once. Sequenced input: peripheral blood. These receptors originate from a human donor in a cohort sampled during active COVID-19.

The chain employs TRBV6-5 and TRBJ1-6; 8 nucleotides match TRBD1. Germline values: CDR1 MNHEY, CDR2 SVGAGI. J gave up 8 bases and V 7 bases, and 10 bases lay outside the gene matches. CDR3 length: 15 residues. The CDR3 sequence is CASITGQGTDSPLHF. The DNA for the CDR3 is TGTGCCAGCATCACCGGACAGGGAACGGATTCACCCCTCCACTTT.

The chain couples TRBV7-9 to TRBJ1-2; D is uncertain. CDR3 length: 11 residues. Trimming cost V 5 bases and J 10 bases, with 11 bases left between them. The germline V gene has CDR1 SEHNR and CDR2 FQNEAQ (reference sequence). The CDR3 nucleotides read TGTGCCAGCAGCCCTCAGAATGACTACACCTTC. It yields the protein CASSPQNDYTF. The full variable domain, in which reference TRBV7-9 and TRBJ1-2 provide the parts outside the CDR3, is DTGVSQNPRHKITKRGQNVTFRCDPISEHNRLYWYRQTLGQGPEFLTYFQNEAQLEKSRLLSDRFSAERPKGSFSTLEIQRTEQGDSAMYLCASSPQNDYTFGSGTRLTVV.

The V and J genes are TRBV21-1 and TRBJ2-3; the table's D call, TRBD2, was not checked against the DNA. TRBV21-1 is shown as a pseudogene. CDR3 length equals 14 residues. In DNA, the CDR3 is TGTGCCAGCATCTTTTTCTGGCGGCCCTATACGCAGTATTTT. It yields the protein CASIFFWRPYTQYF.

This chain links TRBV19 with TRBJ1-5; D is ambiguous. V shed 0 bases and J shed 1 base, with 19 bases lying between them. Germline V gives CDR1 LNHDA, CDR2 SQIVND (reference sequence). The CDR3 loop spans 19 amino acids. The CDR3 DNA follows: TGTGCCAGTAGTATAGATCTATTCTCGGGATCCACAAGCAATCAGCCCCAGCATTTT. It codes for CASSIDLFSGSTSNQPQHF.

The V gene is TRBV7-2, the J gene TRBJ2-1; 13 bases are shared with TRBD2. The length of the CDR3 is 15 residues. The V segment lost 5 bases and the J segment 8 bases; nucleotides outside the gene matches: 6. CDR1 and CDR2 from the germline V gene are SGHTA and FQGNSA. The CDR3 region is CASSVRTSGGHEQFF. Written as DNA, the CDR3 is TGTGCCAGCAGCGTTCGGACTAGCGGGGGCCATGAGCAGTTCTTC. Drawing the rest from reference TRBV7-2 and TRBJ2-1, the complete variable domain is GAGVSQSPSNKVTEKGKDVELRCDPISGHTALYWYRQSLGQGLEFLIYFQGNSAPDKSGLPSDRFSAERTGGSVSTLTIQRTQQEDSAVYLCASSVRTSGGHEQFFGPGTRLTVL.

The rearrangement uses TRBV5-1 and TRBJ2-3; the D gene is possibly TRBD2 (5 bases). Germline CDR1 is SGHRS and CDR2 is YFSETQ. This CDR3 is built from 15 residues. V lost 0 bases and J lost 1, with 9 bases in between. The CDR3 protein is CASSLAGSRTDTQYF. The CDR3 region has the DNA TGCGCCAGCAGCTTGGCGGGAAGCCGCACAGATACGCAGTATTTT. Filled out from reference TRBV5-1 and TRBJ2-3, the complete variable domain reads KAGVTQTPRYLIKTRGQQVTLSCSPISGHRSVSWYQQTPGQGLQFLFEYFSETQRNKGNFPGRFSGRQFSNSRSEMNVSTLELGDSALYLCASSLAGSRTDTQYFGPGTRLTVL.

The rearrangement joins TRBV27 to TRBJ1-5; D is undetermined. In germline, CDR1 is MNHEY, CDR2 SMNVEV (reference sequence). The CDR3 contains 16 residues. Trimming took off 10 bases at V and 8 bases at J, with 27 bases between the two ends. This CDR3 is CATSPGAEGFTKPQHF. CDR3 in DNA: TGTGCCACTTCCCCGGGTGCCGAGGGTTTTACCAAGCCCCAGCATTTT.

The V gene is TRBV14, the J gene TRBJ1-3; possible D gene TRBD1, 6 bases. Trimming stripped 2 bases from V and 5 bases from J, with 16 bases between. The CDR3 is 16 amino acids. Germline V gene lookup returns CDR1 SGHDN and CDR2 FVKESK. DNA of the CDR3: TGTGCCAGCAGCCAACTTTCAGGGGTCTTGCGAAACACCATATATTTT. This translates into CASSQLSGVLRNTIYF.

This chain connects TRBV7-2 to TRBJ2-3; possible D gene TRBD1, 6 bases. Germline V gene data show CDR1 as SGHTA and CDR2 as FQGNSA. CDR3 length: 15 residues. Trimming cost V 5 bases and J 3 bases, with 15 bases left between them. The CDR3: CASSRRQDVTDTQYF. In DNA form, the CDR3 reads TGTGCCAGCAGCCGGCGACAGGATGTAACAGATACGCAGTATTTT.

With respect to this clone: The same CDR3 can be traced to other DNA sequences in this sample. The J gene is TRBJ1-1, the V gene TRBV3-1 (or the pseudogene TRBV3-2); D is unclear. CDR3 length equals 13 residues. V lost 2 bases and J 6 bases, leaving 10 bases between the germline ends. The germline CDR1 and CDR2 sequences are LGHDT and YNNKEL (reference sequence). CDR3 DNA sequence: TGTGCCAGCAGCCAAAATGGCAGGCCTGAAGCTTTCTTT. Protein: CASSQNGRPEAFF.

The CDR3 coding sequence is TGTGCCAGCAGCTGGGGACAACACACTGAAGCTTTCTTT. Its protein product is CASSWGQHTEAFF. The chain has TRBV12-3 or TRBV12-4 and TRBJ1-1; D might be TRBD1 (6 bases). V was shortened by 6 bases and J by 3 bases, with 11 bases between the two germline ends. The CDR3 extends over 13 amino acids.

V gene TRBV6-4 combines with J gene TRBJ2-6, with D possibly being TRBD2 (6 bases). Per germline, CDR1 MRHNA and CDR2 SNTAGT. V was trimmed by 8 bases and J by 2 bases, leaving 16 bases between them. The CDR3 extends over 16 amino acids. CDR3 sequence: CASSSNRGAGANVLTF. As DNA, the CDR3 is TGTGCCAGCTCTTCAAACCGCGGGGCTGGGGCCAACGTCCTGACTTTC.

CDR3 DNA sequence: TGTGCCAGCAGCTTAGGACTAGCGGTCTACGAGCAGTACTTC. As protein: CASSLGLAVYEQYF. This chain links TRBV7-2 with TRBJ2-7, with 9 nucleotides matching TRBD2. The CDR3 has 14 residues. The germline gives CDR1 SGHTA, CDR2 FQGNSA. Trimming took 1 base from V and 3 from J; bases not matched to a gene: 1.

V gene TRBV9 combines with J gene TRBJ2-3; possibly TRBD2 for D (7 bases). The V and J ends lost 6 bases and 2 bases respectively, with 10 bases between them. Germline loops: CDR1 SGDLS, CDR2 YYNGEE. CDR3 size: 13 residues. The CDR3 DNA sequence: TGTGCCAGCAAAGGGGGGGCCACAGATACGCAGTATTTT. Translating it yields CASKGGATDTQYF.